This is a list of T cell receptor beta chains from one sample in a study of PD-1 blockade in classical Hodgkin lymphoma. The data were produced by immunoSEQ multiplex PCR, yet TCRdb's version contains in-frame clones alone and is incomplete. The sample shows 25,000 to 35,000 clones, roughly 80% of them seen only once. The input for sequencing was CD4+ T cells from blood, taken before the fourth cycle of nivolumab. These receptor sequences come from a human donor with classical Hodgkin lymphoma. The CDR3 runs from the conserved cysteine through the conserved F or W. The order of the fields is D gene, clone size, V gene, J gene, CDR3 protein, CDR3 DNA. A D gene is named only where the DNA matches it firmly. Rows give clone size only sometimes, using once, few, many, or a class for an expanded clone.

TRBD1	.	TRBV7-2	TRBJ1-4	CASSSTGTRNEKLFF	TGTGCCAGCAGCTCGACAGGGACGAGGAATGAAAAACTGTTTTTT
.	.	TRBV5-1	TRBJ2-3	CASSSGRPSTDTQYF	TGCGCCAGCAGCTCGGGACGCCCTAGCACAGATACGCAGTATTTT
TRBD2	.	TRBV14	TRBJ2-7	CASSQGAGTYEQYF	TGTGCCAGCAGCCAAGGAGCGGGAACCTACGAGCAGTACTTC
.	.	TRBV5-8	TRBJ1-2	CASSLADRQNYGYTF	TGTGCCAGCAGCTTGGCAGACAGACAAAACTATGGCTACACCTTC
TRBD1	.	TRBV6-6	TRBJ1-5	CASSYTPAGGNQPQHF	TGTGCCAGCAGTTACACCCCGGCAGGGGGAAATCAGCCCCAGCATTTT
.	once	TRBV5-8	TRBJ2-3	CASSLTLGLTDTQYF	TGTGCCAGCAGCTTAACCCTGGGCCTCACAGATACGCAGTATTTT
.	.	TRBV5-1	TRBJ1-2	CASSTDSAYGYTF	TGCGCCAGCAGCACAGACAGTGCCTATGGCTACACCTTC
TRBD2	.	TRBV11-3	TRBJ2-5	CASSLSISSGASGYQETQYF	TGTGCCAGCAGCTTATCAATATCAAGCGGGGCGTCCGGGTACCAAGAGACCCAGTACTTC
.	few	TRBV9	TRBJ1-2	CASIGRGTNYGYTF	TGTGCCAGCATAGGAAGGGGGACGAACTATGGCTACACCTTC
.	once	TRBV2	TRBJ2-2	CASSEDRASGELFF	TGTGCCAGCAGTGAAGACAGGGCGAGCGGGGAGCTGTTTTTT
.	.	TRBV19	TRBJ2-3	CASSIGTDTQYF	TGTGCCAGTAGTATCGGCACAGATACGCAGTATTTT
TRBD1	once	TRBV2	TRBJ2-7	CATRQGAEKDF	TGTGCCACGCGACAGGGTGCAGAGAAGGACTTC
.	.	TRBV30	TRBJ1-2	CAWKEASYGYTF	TGTGCCTGGAAGGAGGCGAGCTATGGCTACACCTTC
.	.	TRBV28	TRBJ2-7	CASSSPGAGSYEQYF	TGTGCCAGCAGTTCCCCGGGAGCAGGGTCCTACGAGCAGTACTTC
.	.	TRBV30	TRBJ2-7	CASEWRQGTYEQYF	TGTGCCTCTGAGTGGCGGCAGGGGACCTACGAGCAGTACTTC
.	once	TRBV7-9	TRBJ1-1	CASSKQTENTEAFF	TGTGCCAGCAGCAAGCAGACAGAGAACACTGAAGCTTTCTTT
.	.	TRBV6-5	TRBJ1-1	CASSYQPGTEAFF	TGTGCCAGCAGTTACCAACCGGGTACTGAAGCTTTCTTT
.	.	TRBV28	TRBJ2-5	CASRTGPRQETQYF	TGTGCCAGCAGAACAGGTCCCAGGCAAGAGACCCAGTACTTC
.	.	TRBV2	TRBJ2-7	CASSWDFRTYEQYF	TGTGCCAGCAGTTGGGACTTTCGGACCTACGAGCAGTACTTC
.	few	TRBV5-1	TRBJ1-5	CASSLVGGRDQPQHF	TGCGCCAGCAGCTTGGTTGGGGGGCGAGATCAGCCCCAGCATTTT
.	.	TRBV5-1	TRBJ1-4	CASSPGPVATNEKLFF	TGCGCCAGCAGCCCTGGGCCAGTTGCAACTAATGAAAAACTGTTTTTT
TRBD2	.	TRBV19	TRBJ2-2	CASSTRGLATAGELFF	TGTGCCAGTAGTACTAGAGGACTAGCTACGGCCGGGGAGCTGTTTTTT
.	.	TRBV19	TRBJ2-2	CASSGLGAAGELFF	TGTGCCAGTAGTGGGTTAGGAGCGGCCGGGGAGCTGTTTTTT
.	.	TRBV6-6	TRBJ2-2	CASSGRGAEYTGELFF	TGTGCCAGCTCAGGCCGGGGGGCCGAATATACCGGGGAGCTGTTTTTT
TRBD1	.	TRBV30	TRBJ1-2	CAWSRGIGYTF	TGTGCCTGGAGCAGGGGGATTGGCTACACCTTC
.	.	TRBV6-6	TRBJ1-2	CASSYLVLNGYTF	TGTGCCAGCAGTTACCTAGTTTTAAACGGCTACACCTTC
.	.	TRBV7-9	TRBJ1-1	CASSSRDGTEAFF	TGTGCCAGCAGTTCCAGGGACGGCACTGAAGCTTTCTTT
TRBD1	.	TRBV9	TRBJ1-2	CASSVESGGSYTF	TGTGCCAGCAGCGTAGAGTCAGGGGGGAGCTACACCTTC
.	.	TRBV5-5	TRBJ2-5	CASSPTALSQYF	TGTGCCAGCAGCCCTACCGCGCTCTCCCAGTACTTC